This T cell receptor (beta chain) stems from a study of vaccination effects on CD4 cells after COVID-19. Sequencing followed a ViraFEST assay step that expanded antigen-specific CD4+ T cells with viral peptide pools. Researchers isolated CD4+ T cells once around 11 days of culture had elapsed. Absence of prior SARS-CoV-2 infection characterized the vaccine recipients, who showed negative nucleocapsid antibodies. Wells each received some 2.2 million PBMC, cultured with approximately 10 IU/ml IL-2 and about 9.4 ug/ml peptides. A word on this clone: Its specificity is unknown.

Data came from immunoSEQ multiplex PCR; TCRdb stores just in-frame clones and leaves some out. The sample consists of roughly 27,000 clones, around 70% of them appearing once. Trimming shortened V by 3 bases and J by 8 bases, and 14 bases separated the two germline ends. Looked up from germline, CDR1 is SGHNT and CDR2 is YENEEA. The CDR3 is 14 amino acids. The genes are TRBV11-3 and TRBJ2-1; D remains ambiguous. The sample was CD4+ T cells from PBMCs cultured with SARS-CoV-2 spike peptides, taken before COVID-19 vaccination. This receptor was taken from a human donor who received a COVID-19 vaccine. For the CDR3, the DNA is TGTGCCAGCAGCTTTATGGGGTCGGTGGATGAGCAGTTCTTC. The encoded protein is CASSFMGSVDEQFF.